A single sample gave rise to the 27 T cell receptor beta chains below, sequenced in a study of metastatic and nonmetastatic thyroid tumors. With MiXCR, TCRdb reprocessed the PCR reads. Of approximately 90,000 clones listed, 8.6% are singletons. Among the patients, none had received any treatment before thyroid surgery. Sequencing used blood. The receptor set was obtained from a female donor with papillary thyroid cancer or a benign thyroid nodule (not recorded which). Some clones in this sample may be carry-over from other donors' samples.

This clone showed up many times. The same CDR3 can be traced to other DNA sequences in this sample. The J gene is TRBJ2-1, the V gene TRBV5-1; the D gene is possibly TRBD2 (6 bases). In germline, CDR1 is SGHRS, CDR2 YFSETQ. The CDR3 covers 13 residues. The V end lost 5 bases, the J end lost 8 bases, and 14 bases lay between the germline ends. For the CDR3, the DNA is TGCGCCAGCAGGGGACTCGGATACGATGAGCAGTTCTTC. Amino acids: CASRGLGYDEQFF.

This clone has at least ten counts. J is TRBJ1-2 and V is TRBV11-2; 11 bases agree with TRBD1. CDR1 and CDR2 from the germline V gene are SGHAT and FQNNGV. Trimming removed 5 bases from V and 6 bases from J; junction bases left unmatched: 14. This CDR3 region has 17 residues. The DNA for the CDR3 is TGTGCCAGCAGCCGCTTTGGGGGACAGGGGGTAAATAATGGCTACACCTTC. Translation gives CASSRFGGQGVNNGYTF.

The sample holds many counts of this clone. The chain links TRBV19 to TRBJ2-5, with unresolved D. The CDR3 covers 11 residues. Trimming took off 9 bases at V and 5 bases at J, with 10 bases between the two ends. The V gene's germline CDR1 is LNHDA and CDR2 SQIVND (reference sequence). CDR3 in DNA: TGTGCCAGCGGCGTAGGGGAGACCCAGTACTTC. Translation: CASGVGETQYF.

This clone was seen a handful of times. A much larger clone differs by one base, so this may be a read error. The rearrangement joins TRBV10-3 to TRBJ1-1; D unresolved. Germline lookup yields CDR1 ENHRY and CDR2 SYGVKD. This CDR3 region has 14 residues. The CDR3 loop is CAISGSPLNNEAFF. The DNA for the CDR3 is TGTGCCATCTCCGGGTCCCCCCTGAACAATGAAGCTTTCTTT.

This clone was seen ten or more times. The chain carries TRBV20-1 and TRBJ2-3; D is ambiguous. Deletions cut 4 bases from V and 11 bases from J, with 10 bases between. CDR1 is DFQATT and CDR2 is SNEGSKA in the germline V gene (reference sequence). This CDR3 is 10 amino acids long. CDR3 bases: TGCAGTGCTACTGGGGAAGGGCAGTATTTT. It is translated as CSATGEGQYF.

This clone was picked up many times. The chain couples TRBV19 to TRBJ2-2; no clear D. Trimming pared 7 bases from V and 0 bases from J, leaving 15 bases between. CDR1 and CDR2 (germline): LNHDA, SQIVND (reference sequence). This CDR3 has 16 residues. The CDR3 DNA reads as TGTGCCAGTACCTCCCCCCCGGGCACGAACACCGGGGAGCTGTTTTTT. It specifies CASTSPPGTNTGELFF.

This clone was seen at least ten times. The genes are TRBV3-1 and TRBJ2-1; 8 nucleotides align to TRBD1. The CDR3 is 12 residues long. The V gene end was trimmed by 5 bases and the J gene end by 7 bases; junction bases not matched to a gene: 1. The germline CDR1 and CDR2 sequences are LGHDT and YNNKEL (reference sequence). The CDR3 sequence is CASSDRGNEQFF. For the CDR3, the DNA is TGTGCCAGCAGCGACAGGGGTAATGAGCAGTTCTTC.

This clone has a count of ten or more. The chain links TRBV7-9 to TRBJ1-2; 7 nucleotides agree with TRBD1. CDR1 and CDR2 (germline): SEHNR, FQNEAQ (reference sequence). J lost 4 bases, V lost 6 bases, and 11 bases had no gene match. This CDR3 comprises 15 residues. This chain's CDR3 is CASRAGAGTAYGYTF. In nucleotides, the CDR3 is TGTGCCAGCAGAGCAGGGGCCGGGACAGCCTATGGCTACACCTTC.

This clone was seen at least ten times. The chain uses TRBV18 and TRBJ1-6; possible D gene TRBD1, 6 bases. Germline-derived CDR1 and CDR2 are KGHSH and LQKENI. The CDR3 is 14 amino acids. Deletions cut 3 bases from V and 4 bases from J, with 7 bases between. The CDR3 here is CASSPDRYNSPLHF. CDR3 bases: TGTGCCAGCTCACCGGACAGATATAATTCACCCCTCCACTTT.

This clone was counted ten times or more. The germline gene is not matched at one end of the junction; a read error may be the cause. The V gene is TRBV7-9, the J gene TRBJ1-2; 8 bases line up with TRBD1. Looked up from germline, CDR1 is SEHNR and CDR2 is FQNEAQ (reference sequence). The CDR3 contains 15 residues. CDR3 region: CASSPRQGLNYGHTF. The CDR3 DNA reads TGTGCCAGCAGCCCTAGACAGGGGCTAAACTATGGCCACACCTTC. Drawing the rest from reference TRBV7-9 and TRBJ1-2, the complete variable domain is DTGVSQNPRHKITKRGQNVTFRCDPISEHNRLYWYRQTLGQGPEFLTYFQNEAQLEKSRLLSDRFSAERPKGSFSTLEIQRTEQGDSAMYLCASSPRQGLNYGHTFGSGTRLTVV.

At least ten counts were recorded for this clone. The chain recombines TRBV3-1 with TRBJ2-5; 7 bases are a match to TRBD1. The CDR3 is 16 amino acids. Germline values: CDR1 LGHDT, CDR2 YNNKEL (reference sequence). J lost 2 bases, V lost 2 bases, and 8 bases had no gene match. The CDR3 is CASSQTVRGRQETQYF. Here the CDR3 DNA reads TGTGCCAGCAGCCAAACAGTGAGGGGGCGGCAAGAGACCCAGTACTTC.

This clone was detected a few times. The chain carries TRBV30 and TRBJ1-3; D remains ambiguous. With 7 bases removed from V and 1 base from J, the gap between germline ends came to 11 bases. CDR1 and CDR2 (germline): GTSNPN, SVGIG (reference sequence). The CDR3 sequence is 13 residues long. CDR3 loop: CALELVSGNTIYF. In DNA, the CDR3 is TGTGCCTTGGAGTTAGTTTCTGGAAACACCATATATTTT.

This clone showed up many times. The chain employs TRBV7-2 and TRBJ2-5; possibly TRBD2 for D (5 bases). This CDR3 has 19 amino acids. Trimming shortened V by 1 base and J by 5 bases, and 26 bases separated the two germline ends. CDR1 is SGHTA, CDR2 FQGNSA, per germline. CDR3 loop: CASSLGKPGSGTVVETQYF. DNA for the CDR3: TGTGCCAGCAGCTTAGGCAAGCCAGGCAGCGGAACGGTGGTGGAGACCCAGTACTTC.

There are many counts of this clone. The gene calls are TRBV6-5 and TRBJ1-1; possibly TRBD1 for D (5 bases). The CDR3 is 13 residues long. Germline V lookup: CDR1 MNHEY, CDR2 SVGAGI. V was shortened by 2 bases and J by 5 bases, with 9 bases between the two germline ends. Written as DNA, the CDR3 is TGTGCCAGCAGTTACCAGGGTGGGACTGAAGCTTTCTTT. Its protein is CASSYQGGTEAFF.

The V gene is TRBV19, the J gene TRBJ2-5; the match to TRBD1 covers 12 bases. With 4 bases clipped from V and 5 bases from J, the junction kept 5 bases outside the gene matches. The CDR3 sequence is 15 residues long. Germline CDR1 and CDR2: LNHDA and SQIVND (reference sequence). The CDR3 loop reads CASSRWDRGPETQYF. DNA of the CDR3: TGTGCCAGTAGTAGATGGGACAGGGGGCCGGAGACCCAGTACTTC.

The table lists this clone with many counts. The chain recombines TRBV12-3 or TRBV12-4 with TRBJ2-1, with 12 bases aligning to TRBD2. The CDR3 is 15 residues long. With V trimmed by 1 base and J by 9 bases, 4 bases remained unmatched. CDR3 protein: CASSLGLAGGLEQFF. The CDR3 bases are TGTGCCAGCAGTTTAGGGCTAGCGGGGGGGCTTGAGCAGTTCTTC.

This clone was counted many times. CDR3 in DNA: TGCAGTGCTGGTCTAGCGGGGGGGCTGTTTGAGCAGTTCTTC. Encoded protein: CSAGLAGGLFEQFF. The chain combines TRBV20-1 with TRBJ2-1, with 12 nucleotides matching TRBD2. Trimming at V came to 5 bases and at J to 9 bases, leaving 8 bases not matched to a gene. Germline-derived CDR1 and CDR2 are DFQATT and SNEGSKA (reference sequence). This CDR3 has 14 residues.

This clone was recorded at least ten times. The rearrangement links TRBV6-1 to TRBJ2-1; 14 bases agree with TRBD2. There are 15 residues in the CDR3. J gave up 6 bases and V 5 bases, and 3 bases lay outside the gene matches. Germline-derived CDR1 and CDR2 are MNHNS and SASEGT. CDR3 region: CASSPTSGGVNEQFF. The CDR3 DNA follows: TGTGCCAGCAGTCCGACTAGCGGGGGGGTCAATGAGCAGTTCTTC.

This clone occurred many times. V usage is TRBV5-1 and J usage is TRBJ1-4; possibly TRBD1 for D (6 bases). The CDR3 is made up of 11 amino acids. Germline CDR1 is SGHRS and CDR2 is YFSETQ. V lost 4 bases and J lost 12, with 10 bases in between. CDR3 region: CASSLGAELFF. The CDR3 DNA reads as TGCGCCAGCAGCCTGGGGGCAGAACTGTTTTTT.

In its sample, this clone was seen many times. V usage is TRBV11-3 and J usage is TRBJ2-5; possibly TRBD1 for D (6 bases). Germline CDR1 is SGHNT and CDR2 is YENEEA. The CDR3 has 14 residues. Trimming left V 5 bases short and J 5 bases short, with 15 bases between. The CDR3 DNA is TGTGCCAGCAGCCCGAGGTCAGGGGAGGAGACCCAGTACTTC. Encoded protein: CASSPRSGEETQYF.

This chain links TRBV10-3 with TRBJ1-2; 9 nucleotides match TRBD1. Germline CDR1 reads ENHRY; CDR2 reads SYGVKD. V was clipped by 2 bases and J by 2 bases; unmatched bases: 6. The CDR3 contains 16 residues. CDR3 coding DNA: TGTGCCATCAGTGAGCCCGACAGGGGGGAAAACTATGGCTACACCTTC. Translating gives CAISEPDRGENYGYTF.

The chain uses TRBV20-1 and TRBJ1-5; TRBD1 agrees at 8 bases. Germline CDR1 and CDR2: DFQATT and SNEGSKA (reference sequence). The CDR3 runs 15 residues. With 6 bases clipped from V and 7 bases from J, the junction kept 14 bases outside the gene matches. The CDR3 reads CSAGGSGGSRQPQHF. As DNA, the CDR3 is TGCAGTGCCGGGGGGTCAGGGGGCTCTCGACAGCCCCAGCATTTT.

This clone was found many times. The genes are TRBV19 and TRBJ2-7, with 8 bases lining up with TRBD1. Germline V gene lookup returns CDR1 LNHDA and CDR2 SQIVND (reference sequence). CDR3 length: 15 residues. After removal of 8 bases from V and 3 bases from J, the junction contained 12 bases not matched to a gene. The CDR3 DNA reads TGTGCCAGTTCTCCTGACAGGGGCCTGCTCTACGAGCAGTACTTC. It yields the protein CASSPDRGLLYEQYF.

This clone was observed a handful of times. The chain recombines TRBV9 with TRBJ2-5; no definite D call. Trimming removed 7 bases at V and 5 bases at J, with 12 bases between. Per the germline V gene, CDR1 is SGDLS and CDR2 is YYNGEE. This CDR3 region has 12 residues. The CDR3 DNA follows: TGTGCCAGCTCAGGCCTCTGGGAGACCCAGTACTTC. Its protein is CASSGLWETQYF.

This clone was observed at least ten times. The V call is TRBV10-2, the J call TRBJ1-2; 8 bases are a match to TRBD1. Trimming at V came to 8 bases and at J to 6 bases, leaving 8 bases not matched to a gene. The CDR3 has 13 residues. The germline CDR1 and CDR2 sequences are WSHSY and SAAADI. The CDR3 spells CASWDRSPDGYTF. The CDR3 DNA sequence: TGCGCCAGCTGGGACAGGTCTCCGGATGGCTACACCTTC.

This clone turned up a few times. With a much larger clone just one base away, this may be a read error. The identical CDR3 is also encoded by other nucleotide sequences in the sample. V gene TRBV6-1 combines with J gene TRBJ2-5; 8 bases align to TRBD1. The CDR3 runs to 15 residues. Trimming at V came to 5 bases and at J to 1 base, leaving 6 bases not matched to a gene. From germline, CDR1 is MNHNS and CDR2 SASEGT. The CDR3 region has the DNA TGTGCCAGCAGTCCTGGACAGGGATTCCAAGAGACCCAGTACTTC. Its translation: CASSPGQGFQETQYF.

This clone has ten or more counts. The chain links TRBV19 to TRBJ1-6; D call uncertain. The CDR3 loop spans 17 amino acids. V lost 6 bases and J lost 6, with 21 bases in between. Germline CDR1 reads LNHDA; CDR2 reads SQIVND (reference sequence). CDR3 DNA sequence: TGTGCCAGTAGCAACAGCCAAACGCAGAGAACTAATTCACCCCTCCACTTT. Protein sequence: CASSNSQTQRTNSPLHF.